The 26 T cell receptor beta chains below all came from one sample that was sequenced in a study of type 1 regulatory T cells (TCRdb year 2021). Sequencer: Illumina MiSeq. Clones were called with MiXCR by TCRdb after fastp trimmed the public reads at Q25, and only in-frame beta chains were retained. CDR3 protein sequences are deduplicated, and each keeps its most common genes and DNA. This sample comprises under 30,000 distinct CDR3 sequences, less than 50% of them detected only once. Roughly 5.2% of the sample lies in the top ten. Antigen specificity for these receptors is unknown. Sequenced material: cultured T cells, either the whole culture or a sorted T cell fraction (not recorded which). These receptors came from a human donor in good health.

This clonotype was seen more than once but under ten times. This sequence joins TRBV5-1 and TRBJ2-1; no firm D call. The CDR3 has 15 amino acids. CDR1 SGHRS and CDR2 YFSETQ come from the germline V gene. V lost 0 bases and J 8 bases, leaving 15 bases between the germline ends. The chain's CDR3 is CASSLGVTLWDEQFF. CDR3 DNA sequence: TGCGCCAGCAGCTTGGGGGTAACTCTTTGGGATGAGCAGTTCTTC.

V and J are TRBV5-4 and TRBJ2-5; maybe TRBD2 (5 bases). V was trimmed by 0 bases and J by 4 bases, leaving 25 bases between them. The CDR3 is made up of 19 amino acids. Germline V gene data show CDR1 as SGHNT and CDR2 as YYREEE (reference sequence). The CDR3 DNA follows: TGTGCCAGCAGCTTGGGACCATACGTACAGAGAGGGCGGATAGAGACCCAGTACTTC. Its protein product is CASSLGPYVQRGRIETQYF.

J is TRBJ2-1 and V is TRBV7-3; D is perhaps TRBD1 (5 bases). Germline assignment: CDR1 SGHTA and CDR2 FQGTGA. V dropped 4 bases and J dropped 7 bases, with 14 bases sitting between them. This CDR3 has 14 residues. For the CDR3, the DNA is TGTGCCAGCAGCTCGCTGGACACTACGAATGAGCAGTTCTTC. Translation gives CASSSLDTTNEQFF.

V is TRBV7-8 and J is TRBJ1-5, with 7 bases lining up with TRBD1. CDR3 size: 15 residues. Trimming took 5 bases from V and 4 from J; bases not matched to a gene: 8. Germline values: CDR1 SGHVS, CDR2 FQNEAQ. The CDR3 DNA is TGTGCCAGCAGCCCAGGGGGGAAGGGGAATCAGCCCCAGCATTTT. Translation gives CASSPGGKGNQPQHF.

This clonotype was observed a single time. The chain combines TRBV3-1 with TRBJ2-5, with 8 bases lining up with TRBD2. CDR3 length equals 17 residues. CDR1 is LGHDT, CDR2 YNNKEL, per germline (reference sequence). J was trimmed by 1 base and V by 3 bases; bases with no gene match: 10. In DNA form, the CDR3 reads TGTGCCAGCAGCCATCTGGGACGGGGGGGACTCCAAGAGACCCAGTACTTC. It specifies CASSHLGRGGLQETQYF.

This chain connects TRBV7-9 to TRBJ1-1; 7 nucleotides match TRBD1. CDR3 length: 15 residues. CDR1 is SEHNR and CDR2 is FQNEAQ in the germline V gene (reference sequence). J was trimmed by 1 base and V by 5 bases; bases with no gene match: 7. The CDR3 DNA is TGTGCCAGCAGCACTCGGACAGGAACGAACACTGAAGCTTTCTTT. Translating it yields CASSTRTGTNTEAFF.

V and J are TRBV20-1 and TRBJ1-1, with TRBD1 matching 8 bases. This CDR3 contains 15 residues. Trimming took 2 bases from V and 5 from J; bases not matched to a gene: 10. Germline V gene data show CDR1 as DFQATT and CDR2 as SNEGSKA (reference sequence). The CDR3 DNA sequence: TGCAGTGCTAGAAACATCGACAGGGGATGGACTGAAGCTTTCTTT. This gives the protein CSARNIDRGWTEAFF.

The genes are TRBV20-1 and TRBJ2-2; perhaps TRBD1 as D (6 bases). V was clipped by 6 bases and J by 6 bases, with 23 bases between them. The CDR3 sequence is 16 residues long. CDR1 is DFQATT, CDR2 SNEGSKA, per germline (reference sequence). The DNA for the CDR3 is TGCAGTGCCCGGAGAATACAGGGTGTGAGGGCCGGGGAGCTGTTTTTT. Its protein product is CSARRIQGVRAGELFF.

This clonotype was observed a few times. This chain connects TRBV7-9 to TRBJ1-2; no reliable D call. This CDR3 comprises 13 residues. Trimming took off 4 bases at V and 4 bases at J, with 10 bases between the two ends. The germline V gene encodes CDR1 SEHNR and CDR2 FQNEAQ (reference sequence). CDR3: CASSWGLGYGYTF. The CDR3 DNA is TGTGCCAGCAGCTGGGGTCTAGGCTATGGCTACACCTTC. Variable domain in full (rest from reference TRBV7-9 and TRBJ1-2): DTGVSQNPRHKITKRGQNVTFRCDPISEHNRLYWYRQTLGQGPEFLTYFQNEAQLEKSRLLSDRFSAERPKGSFSTLEIQRTEQGDSAMYLCASSWGLGYGYTFGSGTRLTVV.

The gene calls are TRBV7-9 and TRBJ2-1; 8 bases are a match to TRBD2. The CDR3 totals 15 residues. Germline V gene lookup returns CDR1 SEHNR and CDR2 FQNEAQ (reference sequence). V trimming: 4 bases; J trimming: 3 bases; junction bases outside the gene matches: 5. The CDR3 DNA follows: TGTGCCAGCAGCTCCTTAGCGGGGCGCTACAATGAGCAGTTCTTC. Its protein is CASSSLAGRYNEQFF.

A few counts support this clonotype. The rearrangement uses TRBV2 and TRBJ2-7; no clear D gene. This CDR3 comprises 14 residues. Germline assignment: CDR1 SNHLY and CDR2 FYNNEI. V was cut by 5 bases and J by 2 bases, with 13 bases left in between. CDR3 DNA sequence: TGTGCCAGCAGTTACTTTCCTTCCCCCTACGAGCAGTACTTC. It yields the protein CASSYFPSPYEQYF.

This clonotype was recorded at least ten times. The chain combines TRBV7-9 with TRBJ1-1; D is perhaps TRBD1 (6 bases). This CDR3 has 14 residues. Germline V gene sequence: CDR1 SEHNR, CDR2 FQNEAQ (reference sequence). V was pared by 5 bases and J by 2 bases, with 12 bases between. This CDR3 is CASSTRTENTEAFF. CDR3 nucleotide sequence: TGTGCCAGCAGCACAAGGACAGAAAACACTGAAGCTTTCTTT.

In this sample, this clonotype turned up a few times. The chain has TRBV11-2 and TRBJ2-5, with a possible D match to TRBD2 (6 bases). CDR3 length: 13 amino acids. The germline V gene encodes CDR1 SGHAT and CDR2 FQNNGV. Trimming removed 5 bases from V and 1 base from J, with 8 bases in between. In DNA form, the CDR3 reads TGTGCCAGCAGCGGGGGACTCCAAGAGACCCAGTACTTC. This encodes CASSGGLQETQYF.

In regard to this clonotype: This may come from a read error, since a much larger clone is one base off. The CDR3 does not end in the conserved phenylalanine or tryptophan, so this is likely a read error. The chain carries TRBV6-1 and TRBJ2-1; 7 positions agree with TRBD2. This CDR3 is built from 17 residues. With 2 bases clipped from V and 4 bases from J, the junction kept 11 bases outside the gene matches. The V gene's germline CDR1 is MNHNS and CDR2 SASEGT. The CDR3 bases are TGTGCCAGCAGTGAACTGTATGGGACTACAATATACAATGAGCAGTTCCTC. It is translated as CASSELYGTTIYNEQFL.

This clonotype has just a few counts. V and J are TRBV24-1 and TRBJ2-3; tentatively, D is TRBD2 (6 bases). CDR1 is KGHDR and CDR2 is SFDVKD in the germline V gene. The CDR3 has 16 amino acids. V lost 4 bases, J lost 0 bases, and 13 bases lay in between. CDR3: CATSDLTSSSTDTQYF. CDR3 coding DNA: TGTGCCACCAGTGACCTAACTAGCTCGAGCACAGATACGCAGTATTTT.

The CDR3 spells CASSNGGLNTNEKLFF. CDR3 nucleotide sequence: TGTGCCAGCAGCAACGGGGGGCTAAACACTAATGAAAAACTGTTTTTT. V and J are TRBV7-9 and TRBJ1-4, with D maybe TRBD1 (6 bases). Germline assignment: CDR1 SEHNR and CDR2 FQNEAQ (reference sequence). Trimming left V 5 bases short and J 2 bases short, with 15 bases between. This CDR3 spans 16 amino acids. The full variable domain, rest sourced from reference TRBV7-9 and TRBJ1-4, is DTGVSQNPRHKITKRGQNVTFRCDPISEHNRLYWYRQTLGQGPEFLTYFQNEAQLEKSRLLSDRFSAERPKGSFSTLEIQRTEQGDSAMYLCASSNGGLNTNEKLFFGSGTQLSVL.

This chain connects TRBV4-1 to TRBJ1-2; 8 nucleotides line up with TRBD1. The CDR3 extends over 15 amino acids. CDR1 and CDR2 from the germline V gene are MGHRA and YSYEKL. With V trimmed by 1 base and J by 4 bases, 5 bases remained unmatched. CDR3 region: CASSQARDRPYGYTF. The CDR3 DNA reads TGCGCCAGCAGCCAAGCTCGGGACAGGCCCTATGGCTACACCTTC.

CDR3 sequence reads: CASSFGILGNEQFF. The CDR3 bases are TGTGCCAGCAGTTTTGGGATCTTAGGGAATGAGCAGTTCTTC. This chain connects TRBV12-3 or TRBV12-4 to TRBJ2-1; D remains ambiguous. V gave up 3 bases and J gave up 7 bases, with 13 bases separating them. This CDR3 is 14 amino acids long.

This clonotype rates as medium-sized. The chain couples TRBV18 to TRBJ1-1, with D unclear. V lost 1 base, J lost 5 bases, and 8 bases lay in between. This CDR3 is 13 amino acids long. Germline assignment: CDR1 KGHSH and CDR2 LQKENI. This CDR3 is CASSPLGGTEAFF. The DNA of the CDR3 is TGTGCCAGCTCACCACTAGGCGGAACTGAAGCTTTCTTT.

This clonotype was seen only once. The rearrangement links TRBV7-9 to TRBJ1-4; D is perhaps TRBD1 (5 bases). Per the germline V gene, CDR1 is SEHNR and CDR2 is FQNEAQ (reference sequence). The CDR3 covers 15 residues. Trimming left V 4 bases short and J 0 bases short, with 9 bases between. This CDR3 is CASSSDRSTNEKLFF. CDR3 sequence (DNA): TGTGCCAGCAGCTCAGACAGATCAACTAATGAAAAACTGTTTTTT. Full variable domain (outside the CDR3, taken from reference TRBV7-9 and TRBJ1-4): DTGVSQNPRHKITKRGQNVTFRCDPISEHNRLYWYRQTLGQGPEFLTYFQNEAQLEKSRLLSDRFSAERPKGSFSTLEIQRTEQGDSAMYLCASSSDRSTNEKLFFGSGTQLSVL.

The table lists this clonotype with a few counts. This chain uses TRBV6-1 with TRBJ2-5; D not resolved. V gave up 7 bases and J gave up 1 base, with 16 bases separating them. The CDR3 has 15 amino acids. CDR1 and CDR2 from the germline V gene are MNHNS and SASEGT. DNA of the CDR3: TGTGCCAGCACCGGAAACCGGGTCCCCCAAGAGACCCAGTACTTC. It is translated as CASTGNRVPQETQYF.

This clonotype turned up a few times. CDR3 sequence reads: CSARGSRGTQYF. The CDR3 region has the DNA TGCAGTGCTAGAGGGTCCCGGGGGACCCAGTACTTC. The chain combines TRBV20-1 with TRBJ2-5, with D tentatively TRBD2 (5 bases). Germline CDR1 and CDR2: DFQATT and SNEGSKA (reference sequence). The CDR3 runs 12 residues. V lost 1 base, J lost 7 bases, and 10 bases lay in between.

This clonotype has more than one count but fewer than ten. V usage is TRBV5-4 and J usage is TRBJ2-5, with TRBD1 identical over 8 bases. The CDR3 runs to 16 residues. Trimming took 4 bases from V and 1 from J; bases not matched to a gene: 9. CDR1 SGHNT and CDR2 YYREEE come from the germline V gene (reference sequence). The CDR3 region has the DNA TGTGCCAGCAGCCTCGGGACAGGAGGATCCCAAGAGACCCAGTACTTC. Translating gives CASSLGTGGSQETQYF.

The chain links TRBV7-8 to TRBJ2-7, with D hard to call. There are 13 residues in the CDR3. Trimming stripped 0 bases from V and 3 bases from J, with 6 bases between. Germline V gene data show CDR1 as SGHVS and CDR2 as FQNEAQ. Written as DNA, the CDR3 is TGTGCCAGCAGCTTAGCGCGTCTCTACGAGCAGTACTTC. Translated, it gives CASSLARLYEQYF.

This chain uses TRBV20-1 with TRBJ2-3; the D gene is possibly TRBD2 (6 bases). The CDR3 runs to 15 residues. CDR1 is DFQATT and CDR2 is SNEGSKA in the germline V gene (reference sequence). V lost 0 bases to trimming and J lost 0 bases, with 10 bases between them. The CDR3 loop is CSARDAGSSTDTQYF. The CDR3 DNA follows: TGCAGTGCTAGAGATGCGGGATCTAGCACAGATACGCAGTATTTT.

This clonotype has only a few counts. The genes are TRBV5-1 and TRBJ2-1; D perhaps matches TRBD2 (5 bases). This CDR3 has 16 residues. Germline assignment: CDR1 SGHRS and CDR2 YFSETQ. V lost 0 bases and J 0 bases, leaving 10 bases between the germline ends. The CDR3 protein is CASSLEGGHSYNEQFF. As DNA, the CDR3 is TGCGCCAGCAGCTTGGAAGGCGGGCACTCCTACAATGAGCAGTTCTTC.